There are a few counts of the clone carrying this T cell receptor (beta chain). This specimen belongs to a study of T cells after yellow fever vaccination. TCRdb reprocessed the 5' RACE reads via MiXCR and lists one record per CDR3 protein. The data contain some 350,000 distinct CDR3 sequences, roughly 6.1% of them singletons. This sequence was found in a man aged 25-45 years who received the YFV17D yellow fever vaccine. The specimen was PBMCs, collected 5 days after the yellow fever booster vaccination.

The DNA of the CDR3 is TGTGCCAGCAGGACCTGGGCTGAAGCTTTCTTT. It is translated as CASRTWAEAFF. V and J are TRBV12-3 or TRBV12-4 and TRBJ1-1; no definite D call. V was cut by 6 bases and J by 6 bases, with 8 bases left in between. This CDR3 has 11 amino acids.